The present entry profiles one T cell receptor beta chain with its context. Its antigen is unknown. No base-level quality is on record; no much larger clone is a single base apart. The source of the sample is a study of blood T cells in healthy people across ages (dated by TCRdb to the mid-2010s). The study in broad terms: In model experiments, template switching captured roughly one uniquely barcoded TCR beta cDNA molecule for every two T cells. The study measured age-related changes in TCR beta repertoire diversity using deep sequencing normalized with unique cDNA molecular identifiers. Four age groups were formed from the donors: young (average 16 years), middle-aged (around 41), aged (around 62) and long-lived (more than 75). To avoid experimental bias, donors of different ages were distributed randomly across sequencing lanes. For two donors (one aged 18 to 30 and one aged 80 or older), the study analyzed two additional independent replicas of 1 million unique cDNA reads from the same blood draw. Overall results and qualifications from the work: Compared with the aged group, the long-lived group had more naive CD4+ T cells, fewer expanded clones and increased TCR diversity, a pattern suggesting age selection. As age increased, observed TCR beta diversity per million T cells dropped in a roughly linear way, and a significant reduction was already evident by age roughly 36. Bulk unsorted PBMC profiling prevented conclusive comparison of naive and antigen-experienced compartments. The percentage of naive T cells measured by flow cytometry correlated strongly with observed TCR beta diversity. Because donor CMV infection status was unknown, age-related changes in expanded clonotypes were potentially confounded. Estimates of total diversity based on one million sequenced T cells were regarded as lower bounds and as underestimates.

The library was built by means of 5' RACE. The listed sequencing device is Illumina HiSeq 2500. A second PCR of about 6 to 11 cycles was run with a J-beta primer mix and a sample-barcoded 5' primer. A template-switch 5' adaptor carrying 12 random nucleotides introduced a unique molecular identifier onto each TCR beta cDNA molecule. At least 2.5 million CDR3-containing paired-end reads were obtained from each sample. First-strand cDNA synthesis was performed from all RNA using the Mint cDNA synthesis kit, with priming by a TRBC-specific oligonucleotide. All cDNA was treated with uracil-DNA glycosylase and then went through a first 18-cycle PCR with the universal primers M1SS and BC2_uni_R. In the authors' own workflow: For normalization, 1 million high-quality reads, each with a distinct molecular identifier, were randomly selected from each sample. Reads sharing molecular identifiers were discarded rather than binned into consensus sequences. MiTCR, with a Q25 quality threshold and the strictest error-elimination algorithm, was used for CDR3 identification, clonotype clustering and error correction. A nonparametric unseen species model using Euler transformation provided a lower-bound estimate of total TCR beta diversity. The public reads were reprocessed in TCRdb via fastp at Q25 and MiXCR, keeping in-frame beta chains. Entries that share a CDR3 protein sequence are merged under the most common genes and DNA. None of the V and J calls come from the authors' own analysis; TCRdb made them. This sample holds 700,000 to 950,000 distinct CDR3 sequences; roughly 50% were observed only once. In total, the top ten clones hold approximately 21% of the sample.

Systemically healthy Caucasian individuals from Russia, 39 in total and aged roughly 6 to 100 years, were included as donors. Each donor gave roughly 9.5 milliliters of peripheral blood, collected into EDTA-treated Vacutainer tubes. Ficoll-Paque density-gradient centrifugation was used to isolate PBMCs, with at least 7 million obtained per sample. Trizol reagent was used to extract total RNA from the PBMCs, yielding at least 5.5 micrograms per sample. For every donor, flow cytometry on a PBMC aliquot measured the percentage of naive CD45RAhigh/CD27high T cells. Sequencing was performed on blood. This sequence was found in a man younger than 40 in good health.

The nucleotides read TGTGCCATCAGGTCGGCCGGGGGCCGATATCATTACGAGTTCTTC. This encodes CAIRSAGGRYHYEFF. The receptor chain draws on TRBV28 and TRBJ2-1; the D gene is perhaps TRBD1 or TRBD2, as each covers 6 bases. CDR1 and CDR2 were assigned from the germline V gene as MDHEN and SYDVKM. The germline ends are 30 bases apart after V is trimmed by 10 bases and J by 14 bases. The CDR3 sequence holds 15 residues, the cysteine and phenylalanine included. The DNA shown is the 45-base CDR3, in frame from base 1.